This section outlines one T cell receptor beta chain sequence together with its context. Its antigen specificity is not known. Base qualities are not provided; no much larger clone lies one nucleotide away. Sequences MNHNY (CDR1) and SVGAGI (CDR2) are obtained from the germline V gene (reference sequence). Its CDR3 holds 15 amino acids, cysteine through phenylalanine. Of all the DNA, just the CDR3 is kept, 45 bases in frame from base 1. Between the V and J ends, shortened by 2 bases and 3 bases respectively, the junction contains 10 bases. The entire amount of isolated RNA was reverse transcribed using the High Capacity cDNA Reverse Transcription Kit, so the sequenced TCRB transcripts were expressed ones. Naive, central memory and regulatory T cell samples underwent deep immunoSEQ sequencing, averaging roughly 3.4 million total reads per sample. Sorted cells were lysed in RLT buffer, and RNA was extracted using DNase-treated RNeasy Micro or Mini kits according to cell number. Each cell subset was processed separately to prevent cross-contamination, with patient and healthy donor samples processed together. The immunoSEQ multiplex PCR was used to amplify TCRB sequences from cDNA, yielding 87-bp fragments that span the CDR3 region. Amplicons were sequenced on the Illumina HiSeq platform. On the study's bioinformatics: Synthetic template baselines were used to correct PCR bias computationally, reads within Hamming distance 2 were collapsed together, and singletons that could not be merged were discarded. By aligning reads against IMGT, V, D and J genes, CDR3 length, and insertions or deletions at six rearrangement sites were assigned. Within each subset, clonotype counts were normalized to sorted cell number, after which true diversity and Gini coefficients were computed with the tcR R package. The overlap coefficient, calculated on TCRB nucleotide sequences, was used to measure repertoire sharing. TCRdb carries this immuneACCESS record with in-frame sequences only. Its versions omit some clonotypes, under half of them owing to an unresolved V gene in the studies checked, with the rest unexplained. The D gene and trimming were derived from the DNA, and the V and J assignments and clone size from that table. This sample is represented by hundreds of thousands of clones; roughly 15% of them were singletons. The top ten clonotypes cover over 5.5% of the sample.

This record belongs to a study of beta chain features in type 1 diabetes (dated by TCRdb to the late 2010s). In terms of the full investigation: Mean age, gender distribution, total cell number and subset yield were not different between patients and healthy donors. Across all samples, 107,917,701 sorted cells were examined, and cell number per subset correlated strongly with RNA yield. In the study, TCRB repertoires of sorted circulating CD4+ T cell subsets from recently diagnosed type 1 diabetes patients were compared with those of matched healthy donors. Naive and central memory subsets were obtained from all 30 or so donors, but regulatory and stem cell-like memory subsets were isolated from only 8 patients and about eight healthy donors.

Overall study outcomes, separate from this receptor: At VDJ recombination sites, type 1 diabetes patients had fewer insertions and more deleted nucleotides, which implies abnormalities in thymic rearrangement. The naive, central memory and regulatory TCRB repertoires appeared to resemble one another more closely among patients than among healthy donors. In all four CD4+ subsets, TCRB CDR3 length was moderately but significantly shorter in type 1 diabetes patients. Sequencing cDNA rather than genomic DNA could over-represent highly expressing activated cells, although activation and CD3 levels did not differ between groups. Only small numbers of individuals were included in the HLA sub-analyses, which left unresolved whether HLA type had any influence on TCRB rearrangement. PCR may preferentially amplify shorter templates, but because patient and control samples were amplified and corrected together, any resulting skew would affect both groups equally.

A single peripheral blood draw of roughly 0.11 L on average was collected from each donor into heparinised tubes. A BD FACSAria II was used to sort naive, central memory, regulatory and stem cell-like memory CD4+ T cells with a panel that included CD45RO, CCR7, CD25, CD127, CD95 and CD27. Purity was above 98% for every sorted population. PBMCs were isolated right away by Lymphoprep density gradient centrifugation and were stained directly, without culture. Samples were stained and sorted in pairs, with one healthy donor and one patient per experiment, so that batch effects were minimized. The chain employs TRBV6-6 and TRBJ2-2, with the D gene too uncertain to name. Sequences were obtained from central memory CD4+ T cells from blood. The sequence was collected from a man under 40 in good health. CDR3 reads: CASSYGKVDTGELFF. The nucleotides read TGTGCCAGCAGTTACGGCAAGGTGGACACCGGGGAGCTGTTTTTT.